The 17 T cell receptor beta chains below all came from one sample that was sequenced in a study of T cell responses to AZD1222 COVID-19 vaccine. Method: immunoSEQ multiplex PCR; TCRdb's copy keeps in-frame clones and lacks some. The table records 100,000 or so clones, roughly nine tenths of them present only once. The sequencing used peripheral blood, collected on day 0 of AZD1222 vaccination. The receptors were gathered from an adult in good health.

This clone was recorded once. The V and J genes are TRBV7-6 and TRBJ1-6, with unresolved D. The V end was cut by 1 base, the J end by 7 bases, with 11 bases between. Germline V CDR1 and CDR2: SGHVS, FNYEAQ. The CDR3 extends over 15 amino acids. For the CDR3, the DNA is TGTGCCAGCAGCTTAGGGACGGGTCCCAATTCACCCCTCCACTTT. Protein sequence: CASSLGTGPNSPLHF.

V gene TRBV6-5 combines with J gene TRBJ2-6; D is unresolved. The germline gives CDR1 MNHEY, CDR2 SVGAGI. The length of the CDR3 is 15 residues. V was clipped by 0 bases and J by 4 bases, with 7 bases between them. The CDR3: CASSYSIKGANVLTF. Here the CDR3 DNA reads TGTGCCAGCAGTTACTCGATTAAGGGGGCCAACGTCCTGACTTTC.

The rearrangement uses TRBV6-5 and TRBJ1-1; D is undetermined. Trimming cost V 2 bases and J 8 bases, with 6 bases left between them. From germline, CDR1 is MNHEY and CDR2 SVGAGI. CDR3 length: 11 amino acids. CDR3 nucleotide sequence: TGTGCCAGCAGTTACGCAGGCGAAGCTTTCTTT. Translation: CASSYAGEAFF.

The chain carries TRBV11-2 and TRBJ2-5; the D is unclear. The CDR3 sequence is 15 residues long. V was shortened by 5 bases and J by 1 base, with 14 bases between the two germline ends. CDR1 SGHAT and CDR2 FQNNGV come from the germline V gene. CDR3 protein: CASSPRLLLQETQYF. In nucleotides, the CDR3 is TGTGCCAGCAGCCCCCGTCTGCTACTCCAAGAGACCCAGTACTTC. Drawing the rest from reference TRBV11-2 and TRBJ2-5, the complete variable domain is EAGVAQSPRYKIIEKRQSVAFWCNPISGHATLYWYQQILGQGPKLLIQFQNNGVVDDSQLPKDRFSAERLKGVDSTLKIQPAKLEDSAVYLCASSPRLLLQETQYFGPGTRLLVL.

The V gene is TRBV19, the J gene TRBJ1-2; 7 bases agree with TRBD1. Trimming cost V 7 bases and J 6 bases; bases outside gene matches: 5. CDR1 is LNHDA and CDR2 is SQIVND in the germline V gene (reference sequence). The CDR3 covers 12 residues. The chain's CDR3 is CASKQGGDGYTF. In DNA form, the CDR3 reads TGTGCCAGTAAGCAGGGGGGAGATGGCTACACCTTC.

This clone came up once. The chain is built from TRBV6-5 and TRBJ2-7; TRBD1 agrees at 7 bases. Germline V gives CDR1 MNHEY, CDR2 SVGAGI. This CDR3 region has 12 residues. V shed 8 bases and J 7 bases; nucleotides not matched to a gene: 8. In nucleotides, the CDR3 is TGTGCCAGCTCGGACAGGCCCTCGGAGCAGTACTTC. Protein: CASSDRPSEQYF.

V gene TRBV11-3 combines with J gene TRBJ2-7, with D unresolved. V lost 2 bases and J 6 bases, leaving 20 bases between the germline ends. There are 16 residues in the CDR3. Germline V gives CDR1 SGHNT, CDR2 YENEEA. CDR3: CASSLNPGGVMGEQYF. CDR3 in DNA: TGTGCCAGCAGCTTAAACCCGGGTGGGGTGATGGGCGAGCAGTACTTC.

This clone was detected once. The chain has TRBV5-8 and TRBJ1-6; D is uncertain. Germline values: CDR1 SGHTS, CDR2 YDEGEE. With 2 bases removed from V and 5 bases from J, the gap between germline ends came to 8 bases. The CDR3 loop spans 14 amino acids. In DNA form, the CDR3 reads TGTGCCAGCAGCTTTGGGGAAAATAATTCACCCCTCCACTTT. Its translation: CASSFGENNSPLHF.

The J gene is TRBJ2-1, the V gene TRBV10-1; 8 nucleotides align to TRBD1. After removal of 5 bases from V and 0 bases from J, the junction contained 3 bases not matched to a gene. The germline gives CDR1 WNHNN, CDR2 SYGVQD (reference sequence). This CDR3 spans 15 amino acids. DNA for the CDR3: TGCGCCAGCAGTTCACAGGGGGGCTCCTACAATGAGCAGTTCTTC. This gives the protein CASSSQGGSYNEQFF.

J is TRBJ2-7 and V is TRBV19; 11 nucleotides match TRBD2. This CDR3 is 18 amino acids long. Germline loops: CDR1 LNHDA, CDR2 SQIVND (reference sequence). V lost 5 bases, J lost 2 bases, and 14 bases stayed unmatched. CDR3 nucleotide sequence: TGTGCCAGTAGTGCACGGGGCATCATAGCGGGAGGGACCTACGAGCAGTACTTC. This sequence encodes CASSARGIIAGGTYEQYF.

This chain joins TRBV5-8 and TRBJ2-1; 8 nucleotides match TRBD1. Germline CDR1 SGHTS, CDR2 YDEGEE. This CDR3 is 17 amino acids long. Trimming at V came to 3 bases and at J to 6 bases, leaving 14 bases not matched to a gene. In nucleotides, the CDR3 is TGTGCCAGCAGCTCTTTTATGACAGGGGTCGTAGTCAATGAGCAGTTCTTC. Translation: CASSSFMTGVVVNEQFF.

This clone appeared once. This chain connects TRBV5-1 to TRBJ2-1; TRBD2 matches 8 bases. V gave up 0 bases and J gave up 5 bases; unmatched junction bases: 7. Germline CDR1 SGHRS, CDR2 YFSETQ. The CDR3 contains 16 residues. The CDR3 DNA reads as TGCGCCAGCAGCTTGGTTATGACTAGCGTTCACAATGAGCAGTTCTTC. Protein: CASSLVMTSVHNEQFF.

V and J are TRBV25-1 and TRBJ1-2; 8 positions agree with TRBD1. Germline V gene data show CDR1 as MGHDK and CDR2 as SYGVNS. CDR3 size: 15 residues. With V trimmed by 3 bases and J by 7 bases, 10 bases remained unmatched. In DNA form, the CDR3 reads TGTGCCAGCAGTGATTGGACGACAGGGGAAAGTGGCTACACCTTC. Amino acid sequence: CASSDWTTGESGYTF.

In DNA, the CDR3 is TGTGCCAGCAGCCAAGCCGCGGCAGACATGAACACTGAAGCTTTCTTT. This codes for CASSQAAADMNTEAFF. This rearrangement joins TRBV4-2 to TRBJ1-1; D ambiguous. Trimming stripped 1 base from V and 0 bases from J, with 12 bases between. The CDR3 extends over 16 amino acids. Germline CDR1 is LGHNA and CDR2 is YNFKEQ.

The chain employs TRBV6-6 and TRBJ1-1; D is unclear. This CDR3 has 13 amino acids. Germline V gene lookup returns CDR1 MNHNY and CDR2 SVGAGI (reference sequence). Deletions cut 2 bases from V and 9 bases from J, with 13 bases between. The CDR3 bases are TGTGCCAGCAGTTACCCTGGGCAGCCGAAAGCTTTCTTT. Its protein is CASSYPGQPKAFF.

A single count supports this clone. The chain joins TRBV6-6 to TRBJ2-1; the D gene is possibly TRBD1 (6 bases). This CDR3 is built from 14 residues. Germline CDR1 MNHNY, CDR2 SVGAGI (reference sequence). V was pared by 0 bases and J by 4 bases, with 7 bases between. The CDR3 loop is CASSYSGGYNEQFF. In DNA, the CDR3 is TGTGCCAGCAGTTACTCAGGGGGATACAATGAGCAGTTCTTC.

V usage is TRBV28 and J usage is TRBJ2-1; D may match TRBD1 or TRBD2 (6 bases each). Germline CDR1 reads MDHEN; CDR2 reads SYDVKM. V gave up 1 base and J gave up 5 bases, with 18 bases separating them. The CDR3 covers 17 residues. CDR3 DNA sequence: TGTGCCAGCAGTTTATTGGCCGGGGGCGGCGGTAACAATGAGCAGTTCTTC. This sequence encodes CASSLLAGGGGNNEQFF.